The source of this T cell receptor beta chain is a study of blood T cell repertoires in COVID-19. Study information: PBMCs, B-cell-depleted T cells, or T cells were the source of the cDNA or gDNA that made up the material.

Generated by immunoSEQ multiplex PCR, the TCRdb table keeps only in-frame clones and is missing some. The sample yields some 340,000 clones, approximately 90% seen once. This CDR3 is built from 14 residues. Trimming took off 3 bases at V and 6 bases at J, with 14 bases between the two ends. Germline CDR1 LNHDA, CDR2 SQIVND (reference sequence). Shortly before study entry, within 2 weeks, exposed participants had met a COVID-19 case. The chain employs TRBV19 and TRBJ1-1; D might be TRBD1 (6 bases). The receptor comes from a woman younger than 45 who had been exposed to COVID-19. Specimen: PBMCs or T cells enriched from blood (not recorded which). CDR3 coding DNA: TGTGCCAGTAGTATGCACGGGGGGCGCTCTGAAGCTTTCTTT. This codes for CASSMHGGRSEAFF.